This note documents a single T cell receptor beta chain sequence. TCRdb's table, derived via immunoSEQ multiplex PCR, lists solely in-frame clones and lacks some. The table lists around 26,000 clones, about 92% of them singletons. Germline V gives CDR1 SNHLY, CDR2 FYNNEI. The V and J ends lost 5 bases and 7 bases respectively, with 12 bases between them. This CDR3 is 14 amino acids long. These data belong to a study of T cells in localized non-small cell lung cancer. Sequences were derived from peripheral blood, sampled before any cancer treatment. V usage is TRBV2 and J usage is TRBJ1-6; D is perhaps TRBD1 (5 bases). This receptor was taken from a woman between 35 and 70 years old with stage I lung adenocarcinoma. CDR3 sequence: CASSKQGKNSPLHF. In DNA, the CDR3 is TGTGCCAGCAGTAAGCAGGGAAAGAATTCACCCCTCCACTTT.